This TCR beta chain was sequenced in a study of multiple sclerosis patients with progressive multifocal leukoencephalopathy (dated by TCRdb to the late 2010s). In the study overall: The study examined peripheral T and B cells of MS patients who developed PML (4 under natalizumab, 1 after alemtuzumab) and treated patients who did not. The study was designed to detect JC virus-specific or public T-cell expansions arising at the time of PML onset. Two natalizumab-treated patients who later developed PML were followed longitudinally from before therapy through 6 and 12 months to PML onset. What the research found in general, with its limitations: Lower normalized Shannon entropy suggested less diverse TRB repertoires in most PML patients, whereas the natalizumab-treated controls showed values near 1. Analysis was limited to peripheral blood, even though cerebrospinal fluid or brain lymphocytes might be more informative for natalizumab-associated PML. At the time PML developed, no common TRBV or TRBJ gene usage or preferential TRBV-TRBJ pairings were detected. Only PML patients had TRB clones above 0.5% frequency, but the clones expanded at PML onset were already present before and during natalizumab therapy. Because the cohort was small and descriptive, it remained unclear whether the findings reflect JC virus infection or general immunocompromise.

This specimen's time point label, interpreted: around 12 months of natalizumab therapy. The treatment or condition label here, explained by the study, means: on natalizumab therapy at sampling. Four or five natalizumab-treated MS patients who did not develop PML were used as controls and were sampled longitudinally. Interferon beta had previously been received by all listed patients, and all PML patients were female. T1 and T2 blood samples were collected at 6 and 12 months of natalizumab therapy, respectively. Ficoll-Hypaque density gradient centrifugation was used to isolate peripheral blood mononuclear cells. This clone was seen a handful of times. No cognate antigen has been identified for it. Base qualities are not recorded, but no much larger clone differs from it by a single base. Using the immunoSEQ two-step multiplex PCR at survey-level depth, TRB CDR3 regions were amplified from genomic DNA. Synthetic inline TR CDR3 controls covering all V-J pairings were spiked into each PCR to estimate template counts and remove amplification bias. Reads were processed so that amplification and sequencing bias were reduced, and quantification was performed against synthetic TR CDR3 analogs. In the authors' own workflow: In ImmunoSEQ Analyzer, raw data were processed so that out-of-frame sequences and CDR3s with stop codons were removed, with gene names following IMGT nomenclature. Normalized Shannon entropy, defined as 1 minus Pielou's evenness, was used to summarize repertoire diversity. Two TRB sequences were counted as identical only if the two sequences had the same V gene, J gene and CDR3. Public PML clonotypes were defined as CDR3s shared by two or more PML-onset samples but absent from earlier samples, from controls, and from public databases. Skylign with the observed count method was used to analyze CDR3 amino acid composition at each position. This is the immuneACCESS table as TCRdb keeps it, with only in-frame sequences that have V and J called. A part of the clones is gone; compared with another copy, unresolved V genes explain less than half, and the rest is unexplained. V, J and clone size derive from that table, while D and trimming were established from the DNA sequence. This sample comprises 26,000 or so clones, roughly 90% of them detected only once. Of the sample, 2% to 2.5% is held by the ten largest clones.

The germline ends are 7 bases apart after V is trimmed by 0 bases and J by 2 bases. CDR1 MNHEY and CDR2 SVGAGI were looked up in the germline V gene. From its cysteine to its phenylalanine, the CDR3 spans 15 amino acids. Only the CDR3 portion is preserved as DNA: 45 bases, with reading frame beginning at the first base. The source of this sequence is a young man with multiple sclerosis. The sequences come from PBMCs, collected from a patient treated with natalizumab. The chain is encoded by TRBV6-5 joined to TRBJ2-2; the D gene cannot be resolved reliably. The CDR3 region has the sequence CASSYSGTNTGELFF. The nucleotides read TGTGCCAGCAGTTACTCCGGCACCAACACCGGGGAGCTGTTTTTT.